This T cell receptor beta chain appears in the sequencing data of a study of blood T cells in healthy people across ages. As to this clonotype: An end of the junction differs from the germline gene, which may be a read error.

A sample-barcoded 5' primer and a J-beta primer mix were used in a second PCR of roughly 7 to 11 cycles. Each CDR3 protein is one row after TCRdb ran MiXCR on the 5' RACE reads. Found here are about 650,000 distinct CDR3 sequences, 45% to 60% of them singletons; the top ten hold about 13%. Sequencing was performed on blood. The receptor was derived from a woman at least 80 years old in good health.

CDR3: CARSLRVQFSGNTIYF. The CDR3 region has the DNA TGTGCCCGCAGCTTAAGGGTGCAGTTCTCTGGAAACACCATATATTTT. The V and J genes are TRBV7-2 and TRBJ1-3; D call uncertain. Germline CDR1 SGHTA, CDR2 FQGNSA. The CDR3 is 16 amino acids.